The rows below give T cell receptor beta chains drawn from one sample of a study of blood T cell repertoires in COVID-19. Here immunoSEQ multiplex PCR was the method, and the copy in TCRdb shows in-frame clones only, minus some. The sample shows approximately 310,000 clones, about 85% of them seen only once. Sequencing used PBMCs or T cells enriched from blood (not recorded which). The receptors were sampled from a woman between 25 and 40 years old who had been exposed to COVID-19. CDR3s include the opening cysteine and the closing phenylalanine or tryptophan. Each record gives: J gene, clone size, V gene, CDR3 protein. Clone size is shown for a subset of rows, as once, few, many or a class of expanded clone.

J gene: TRBJ1-2
clone size: few
V gene: TRBV4-1
CDR3 protein: CASSQGGQFNYGYTF

J gene: TRBJ1-1
clone size: -
V gene: TRBV10-3
CDR3 protein: CATYRDLSTEAFF

J gene: TRBJ2-7
clone size: once
V gene: TRBV2
CDR3 protein: CASRQGQGMVGEQYF

J gene: TRBJ2-7
clone size: -
V gene: TRBV14
CDR3 protein: CASSQRDRVTYEQYF

J gene: TRBJ1-6
clone size: -
V gene: TRBV5-8
CDR3 protein: CASSLGESSYNSPLHF

J gene: TRBJ2-7
clone size: -
V gene: TRBV27
CDR3 protein: CASGIQSSYEQYF

J gene: TRBJ1-2
clone size: -
V gene: TRBV27
CDR3 protein: CASSVGQNYGYTF

J gene: TRBJ2-2
clone size: -
V gene: TRBV6-1
CDR3 protein: CASSEVDTNTGELFF

J gene: TRBJ1-4
clone size: many
V gene: TRBV21-1
CDR3 protein: CASSGPRGRDEKLFF

J gene: TRBJ2-2
clone size: -
V gene: TRBV9
CDR3 protein: CASSVRGDSYTGELFF

J gene: TRBJ2-1
clone size: -
V gene: TRBV29-1
CDR3 protein: CSVEGGITYNEQFF

J gene: TRBJ1-6
clone size: -
V gene: TRBV14
CDR3 protein: CASSQSQGSTTSPLHF

J gene: TRBJ1-6
clone size: -
V gene: TRBV3-1/TRBV3-2
CDR3 protein: CASSQPSVGTYLGSPLHF

J gene: TRBJ1-1
clone size: -
V gene: TRBV7-9
CDR3 protein: CASSLADGSAEAFF

J gene: TRBJ2-6
clone size: -
V gene: TRBV5-4
CDR3 protein: CASSFGQGAPGANVLTF